The TCR beta chain under discussion was sequenced for a study of regulatory T cells in long-lasting Graves disease. Time point noted: newly diagnosed GD, antithyroid drugs for less than 3 months. Isolated PBMC RNA provided the starting material for the TCR library. According to the study, TCR beta libraries were built with iRepertoire HTBI primers and CDR3-region Arm-PCR. TCRdb called the multiplex PCR reads again in MiXCR, with one record for every CDR3 protein. The sample carries more than 450,000 distinct CDR3 sequences, around 11% recorded once. This clonotype was seen repeatedly, ten times or more. These data also formed part of another study, on T cells in Graves' hyperthyroidism and ophthalmopathy.

The starting material was peripheral blood mononuclear cells (PBMCs), obtained at new diagnosis, from a patient treated with antithyroid drugs. This sequence originates from a young woman with Graves disease.

CDR3 sequence (DNA): TGCGCCAGCAGGGAACGGGACAGCTACAATGAGCAGTTCTTC. This sequence encodes CASRERDSYNEQFF. This chain uses TRBV10-2 with TRBJ2-1, with 7 positions matching TRBD1. V was pared by 6 bases and J by 3 bases, with 5 bases of the junction left unmatched. Germline V gene lookup returns CDR1 WSHSY and CDR2 SAAADI. The CDR3 is 14 residues long.